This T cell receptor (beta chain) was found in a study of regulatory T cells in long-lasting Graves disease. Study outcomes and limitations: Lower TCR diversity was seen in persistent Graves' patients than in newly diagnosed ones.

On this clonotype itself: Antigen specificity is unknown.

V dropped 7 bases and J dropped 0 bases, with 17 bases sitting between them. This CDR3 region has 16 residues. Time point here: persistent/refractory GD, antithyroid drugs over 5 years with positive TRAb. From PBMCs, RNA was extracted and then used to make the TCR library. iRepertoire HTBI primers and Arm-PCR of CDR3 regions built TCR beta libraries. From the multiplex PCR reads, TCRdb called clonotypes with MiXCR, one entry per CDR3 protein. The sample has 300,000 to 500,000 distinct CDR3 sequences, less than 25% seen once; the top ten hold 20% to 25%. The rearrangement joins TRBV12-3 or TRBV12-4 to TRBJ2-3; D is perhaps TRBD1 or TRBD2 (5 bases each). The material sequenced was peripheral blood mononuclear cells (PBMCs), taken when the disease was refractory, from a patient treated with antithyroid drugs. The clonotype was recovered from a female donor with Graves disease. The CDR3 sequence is CASTATGRLSTDTQYF. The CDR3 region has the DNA TGTGCCAGCACCGCTACGGGACGGCTCAGCACAGATACGCAGTATTTT.